This T cell receptor beta chain stems from a study of T cell responses to AZD1222 COVID-19 vaccine. In the case of this clone: No antigen is known for it.

Second-dose groups at about 4 or about 12 weeks were pooled. Overall study results and limits: Increased Spike-specific TCR breadth and depth were observed after two AZD1222 doses. Baseline serostatus was positive in only six AZD1222 recipients. Donors in the cohort were predominantly white British and more often female, and clonal diversity was possibly underestimated.

The assay was immunoSEQ multiplex PCR, and TCRdb's table has in-frame clones only and misses some. The sample contains around 150,000 clones, roughly 94% of which appear only once. This CDR3 contains 13 residues. V lost 6 bases to trimming and J lost 4 bases, with 12 bases between them. Germline V gene lookup returns CDR1 MRHNA and CDR2 SNTAGT. This receptor was obtained from an adult who received the AZD1222 COVID-19 vaccine. The chain is built from TRBV6-4 and TRBJ1-1; D gene uncertain. The starting material was peripheral blood, obtained 28 days after the second AZD1222 dose. CDR3 bases: TGTGCCAGCAGCCCCTCCCTGGGCACTGAAGCTTTCTTT. Encoded protein: CASSPSLGTEAFF.